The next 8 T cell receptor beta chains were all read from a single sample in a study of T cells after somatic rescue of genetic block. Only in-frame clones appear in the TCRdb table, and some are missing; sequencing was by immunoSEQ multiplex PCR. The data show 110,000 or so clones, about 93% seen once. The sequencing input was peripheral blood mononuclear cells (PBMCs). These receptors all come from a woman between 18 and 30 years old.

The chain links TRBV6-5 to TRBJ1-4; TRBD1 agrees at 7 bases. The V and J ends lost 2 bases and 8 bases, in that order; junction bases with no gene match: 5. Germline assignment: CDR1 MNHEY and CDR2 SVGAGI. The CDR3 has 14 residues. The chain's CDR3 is CASSYDRAGEKLFF. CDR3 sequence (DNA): TGTGCCAGCAGTTACGACAGGGCAGGAGAAAAACTGTTTTTT.

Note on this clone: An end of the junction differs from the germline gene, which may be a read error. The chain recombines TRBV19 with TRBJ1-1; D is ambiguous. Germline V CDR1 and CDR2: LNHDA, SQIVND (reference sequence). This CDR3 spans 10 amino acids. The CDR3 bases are TGTGCCAGTAGTACCTCCTATCGGATCTTT. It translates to CASSTSYRIF.

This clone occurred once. In DNA form, the CDR3 reads TGTGCCAGCAGCGCCAGGGCTAACTACAATGAGCAGTTCTTC. This gives the protein CASSARANYNEQFF. The rearrangement uses TRBV9 and TRBJ2-1, with a possible D match to TRBD1 (5 bases). Germline V gene sequence: CDR1 SGDLS, CDR2 YYNGEE. The CDR3 is made up of 14 amino acids. Trimming took off 3 bases at V and 3 bases at J, with 10 bases between the two ends.

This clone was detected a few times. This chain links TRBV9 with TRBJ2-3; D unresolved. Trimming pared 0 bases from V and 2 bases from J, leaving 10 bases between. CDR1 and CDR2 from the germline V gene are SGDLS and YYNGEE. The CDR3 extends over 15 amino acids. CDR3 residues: CASSVDFGYTDTQYF. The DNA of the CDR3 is TGTGCCAGCAGCGTAGATTTCGGCTACACAGATACGCAGTATTTT.

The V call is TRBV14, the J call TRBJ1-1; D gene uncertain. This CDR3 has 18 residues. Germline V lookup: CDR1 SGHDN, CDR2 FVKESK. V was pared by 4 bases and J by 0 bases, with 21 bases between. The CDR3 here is CASSPRMWALGMNTEAFF. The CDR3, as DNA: TGTGCCAGCAGCCCACGGATGTGGGCATTGGGGATGAACACTGAAGCTTTCTTT. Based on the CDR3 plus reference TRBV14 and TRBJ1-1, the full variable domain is EAGVTQFPSHSVIEKGQTVTLRCDPISGHDNLYWYRRVMGKEIKFLLHFVKESKQDESGMPNNRFLAERTGGTYSTLKVQPAELEDSGVYFCASSPRMWALGMNTEAFFGQGTRLTVV.

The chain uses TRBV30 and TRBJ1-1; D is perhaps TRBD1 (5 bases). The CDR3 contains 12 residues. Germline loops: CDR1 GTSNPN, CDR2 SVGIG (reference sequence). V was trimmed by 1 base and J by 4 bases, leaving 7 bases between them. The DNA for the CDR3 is TGTGCCTGGAGTGGGGGGGGCACTGAAGCTTTCTTT. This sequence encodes CAWSGGGTEAFF.

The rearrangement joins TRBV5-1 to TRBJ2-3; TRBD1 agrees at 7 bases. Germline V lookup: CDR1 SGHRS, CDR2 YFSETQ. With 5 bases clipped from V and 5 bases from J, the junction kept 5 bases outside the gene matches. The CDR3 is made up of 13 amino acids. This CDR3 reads CASREGAGDTQYF. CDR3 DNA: TGCGCCAGCAGAGAGGGGGCTGGAGATACGCAGTATTTT.

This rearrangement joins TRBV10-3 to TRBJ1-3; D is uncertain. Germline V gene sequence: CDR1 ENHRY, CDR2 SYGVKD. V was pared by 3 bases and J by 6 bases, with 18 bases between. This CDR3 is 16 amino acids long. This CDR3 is CAISDGRLLLPNTIYF. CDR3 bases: TGTGCCATCAGTGACGGGAGGCTTTTGCTCCCAAACACCATATATTTT.